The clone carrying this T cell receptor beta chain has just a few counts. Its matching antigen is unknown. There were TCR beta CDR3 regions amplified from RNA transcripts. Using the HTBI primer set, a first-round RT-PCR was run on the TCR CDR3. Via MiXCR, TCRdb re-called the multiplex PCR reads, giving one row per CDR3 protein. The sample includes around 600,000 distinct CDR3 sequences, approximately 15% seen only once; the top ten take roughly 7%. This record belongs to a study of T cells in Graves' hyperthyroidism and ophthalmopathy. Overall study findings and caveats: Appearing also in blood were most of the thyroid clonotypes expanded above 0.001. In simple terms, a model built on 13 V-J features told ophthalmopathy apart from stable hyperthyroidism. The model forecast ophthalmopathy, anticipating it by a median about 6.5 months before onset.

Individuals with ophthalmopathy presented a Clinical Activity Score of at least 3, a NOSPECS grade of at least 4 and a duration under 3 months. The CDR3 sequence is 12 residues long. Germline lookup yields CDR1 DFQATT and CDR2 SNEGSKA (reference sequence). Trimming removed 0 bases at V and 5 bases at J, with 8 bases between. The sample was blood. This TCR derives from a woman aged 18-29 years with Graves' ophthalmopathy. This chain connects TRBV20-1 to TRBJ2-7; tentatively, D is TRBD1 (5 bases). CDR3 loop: CSARDDSHEQYF. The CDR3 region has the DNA TGCAGTGCTAGAGATGACAGCCACGAGCAGTACTTC.